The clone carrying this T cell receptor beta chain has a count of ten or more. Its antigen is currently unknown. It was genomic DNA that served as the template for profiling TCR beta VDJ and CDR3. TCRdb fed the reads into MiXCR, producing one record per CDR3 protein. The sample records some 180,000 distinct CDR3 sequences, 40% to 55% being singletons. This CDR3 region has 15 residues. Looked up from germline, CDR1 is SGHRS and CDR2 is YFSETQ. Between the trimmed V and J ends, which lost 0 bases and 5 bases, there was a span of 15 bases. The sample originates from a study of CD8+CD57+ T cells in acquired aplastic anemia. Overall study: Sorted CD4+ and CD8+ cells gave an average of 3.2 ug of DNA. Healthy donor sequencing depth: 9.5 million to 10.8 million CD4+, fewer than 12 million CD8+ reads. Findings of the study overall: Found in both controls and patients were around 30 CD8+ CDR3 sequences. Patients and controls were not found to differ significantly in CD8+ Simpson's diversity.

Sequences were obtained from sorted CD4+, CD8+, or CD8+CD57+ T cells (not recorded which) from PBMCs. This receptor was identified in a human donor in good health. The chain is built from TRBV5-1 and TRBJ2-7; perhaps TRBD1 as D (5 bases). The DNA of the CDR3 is TGCGCCAGCAGCTTGGTTGGACACGGATCTCACGAGCAGTACTTC. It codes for CASSLVGHGSHEQYF. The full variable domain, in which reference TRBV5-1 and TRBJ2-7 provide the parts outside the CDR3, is KAGVTQTPRYLIKTRGQQVTLSCSPISGHRSVSWYQQTPGQGLQFLFEYFSETQRNKGNFPGRFSGRQFSNSRSEMNVSTLELGDSALYLCASSLVGHGSHEQYFGPGTRLTVT.